This T cell receptor (beta chain) was recorded in a study of T cell repertoires in cytomegalovirus infection. Study background: Public TCR beta signatures provided an indication of both CMV infection and a matching HLA type. Points from the study as a whole: Dominating the ex vivo response were HLA-C-restricted CMV-specific TCR beta clonotypes. The study identified carriers of CMV plus the relevant HLA from cumulative public TCR beta family frequency.

Via MiXCR, TCRdb re-called the reads, giving one row per CDR3 protein. The sample shows hundreds of thousands of distinct CDR3 sequences, around 10% of them seen only once. This CDR3 is built from 15 residues. J was trimmed by 2 bases and V by 4 bases; bases with no gene match: 4. In its sample, this clonotype was seen many times. Antigen specificity is unknown. Sequences were obtained from PBMCs. The source of this sequence is a human donor in good health (CMV status not recorded). Some clones in this sample may be carry-over from other donors' samples. V usage is TRBV12-3 or TRBV12-4 and J usage is TRBJ1-5; 8 bases are shared with TRBD1. DNA of the CDR3: TGTGCCAGCAGTTACCAGGGGGCGGGCAATCAGCCCCAGCATTTT. Translated, it gives CASSYQGAGNQPQHF.